This TCR beta chain was recovered during a study of Graves' ophthalmopathy and Graves' hyperthyroidism (dated by TCRdb to between 2017 and 2018). About the investigation overall: Peripheral blood was collected before any treatment was given, at the time of initial diagnosis. To tell Graves' ophthalmopathy apart from Graves' hyperthyroidism, and to predict which patients would progress to ophthalmopathy, the study relied on TCR beta repertoire signatures. In total, approximately 130 blood samples were TCR-sequenced: under 45 ophthalmopathy, some 72 hyperthyroidism and roughly 17 hyperthyroidism-to-ophthalmopathy patients. A discovery set of 100 patients (around 44 ophthalmopathy, 57 stable hyperthyroidism) was enrolled to explore V-J signatures distinguishing ophthalmopathy from hyperthyroidism. The independent validation cohort included 18 to 20 hyperthyroidism patients plus 17 patients who later progressed from hyperthyroidism to ophthalmopathy. In roughly 6 hyperthyroidism patients, the T-cell repertoires found in thyroid tissue were compared with those found in blood. Once sampling was done, hyperthyroidism patients were given methimazole at a starting dose of 30 mg daily, while ophthalmopathy patients were given high-dose intravenous methylprednisolone. For training and testing, the approximately 92 patients in the discovery cohort were randomly divided in a 7:3 ratio. Results the study describes overall, beyond this receptor: No statistical method was used to predetermine the sample size, and group allocation was not hidden from the investigators. Most expanded thyroid clonotypes with a frequency above 0.001 also appeared in blood, which suggests that blood repertoires may reflect the immune response in the thyroid. In validation, the model predicted ophthalmopathy progression with about 71% sensitivity and 72.22% specificity; some 13 predicted patients were CT-confirmed with GO in a median of about 6.1 months. Ophthalmopathy was separated from stable hyperthyroidism by the 13-signature model with about 89% sensitivity and around 81% specificity in cross-validation and with 80%/75% in the test set.

The CDR1 and CDR2 encoded by the germline V gene are SNHLY and FYNNEI. V is reduced by 0 bases and J by 4 bases, leaving a spacing of 12 bases between them. The CDR3 covers 15 residues, taking in both the cysteine and the phenylalanine. Only the CDR3 DNA is retained, 45 bases long and in frame from the first base. For repertoire sequencing, the TCR beta CDR3 regions were amplified from RNA transcripts. The first round was an RT-PCR using HTBI primers with the Qiagen OneStep RT-PCR kit, and this first round was followed by a second-round multiplex PCR, then size selection and purification. Libraries were sequenced paired-end with 100 bp reads on an Illumina HiSeq2000. Regarding the original processing steps: SOAPnuke was used to process the reads, removing any read that contained adapters or uncalled bases, had a mean Phred below 15, or lacked an exact match to the constant primer or identifier. COPE v1.2.5 was used to merge high-quality paired reads. Unique nucleotide sequences were defined as clonotypes and aligned to IMGT TRB V, D and J references using MiTCR v1.1. The analysis was limited to V-J combinations with a frequency above 0.0001, which together covered approximately 99% of repertoires. For each V-J combination, a TCR clonal expansion and chaos score was defined as the ratio of F50 clonal expansion to chaos observed in the TCRdist matrix. Welch's t-statistics and random forest were used to reduce features to about a dozen V-J combinations, which were fed into a naive Bayes classifier. Thyroid-blood repertoire similarity was quantified with the Morisita-Horn index. TCRdb redid the processing of the public reads, applying fastp at Q25 and MiXCR, and retained in-frame beta chains. Each CDR3 protein appears once, grouped with its most common genes and DNA. These V and J calls originate from TCRdb's pipeline instead of the authors' own analysis. Across this sample there are about 400,000 distinct CDR3 sequences, with 15% seen only once. The top ten hold 7% of the sample.

A patient counted as having stable hyperthyroidism if there was no progression to ophthalmopathy within 18 months of follow-up. The hyperthyroidism patients were 18 to 65 years old and newly diagnosed, with a disease duration of less than 2 months. Anyone with other autoimmune diseases, uncontrolled infections, pregnancy or lactation was excluded from the study. Clinical symptoms, serum thyroxine, TRAb, thyroid ultrasound and orbital computed tomography formed the basis of the diagnosis. Ficoll-Paque density gradient centrifugation was used to isolate PBMCs from 9.5 to 10 ml of fresh peripheral blood. Total RNA was extracted using Trizol reagent, and RNA quality was checked on an Agilent 2100 Bioanalyzer. Remarks on this clonotype: The clone's antigen remains unknown. No base quality information exists; no much larger clone differs at one position.

This clonotype was obtained from a woman younger than 35 with stable Graves' hyperthyroidism. Donor details come from another sample of the same person, matched by shared clones. The receptor chain draws on TRBV2 and TRBJ2-5; possibly the D gene is TRBD2, per 5 matching bases. The sequencing sample was made of peripheral blood. The nucleotide sequence is given as TGTGCCAGCAGTGAAGCAAATCTAGCTGGAGAGACCCAGTACTTC. It encodes CASSEANLAGETQYF.